The 25 T cell receptor beta chains presented below share a single source sample, sequenced in a study of spatial heterogeneity in lung cancer. Overall study findings and caveats: Expanded alpha and beta TCR counts within tumors tracked tumor mutation counts.

From the 5' RACE reads, TCRdb called clonotypes with MiXCR, one entry per CDR3 protein. The sample lists fewer than 8,500 distinct CDR3 sequences, under 10% occurring once. Regarding time point: sample taken at primary tumor resection. What these receptors recognize is not known. The sequences come from lung tumor tissue, collected at surgery. Every receptor here comes from a male donor with early-stage non-small cell lung cancer.

This clonotype appeared many times. Within a library made for alpha chains, this beta chain is off target, and its count is uninformative. The rearrangement uses TRBV7-8 and TRBJ2-6; D is perhaps TRBD1 or TRBD2 (5 bases each). Trimming left V 0 bases short and J 0 bases short, with 6 bases between. Germline CDR1 and CDR2: SGHVS and FQNEAQ. The length of the CDR3 is 16 residues. The CDR3 region has the DNA TGTGCCAGCAGCTTAGCCGGGACCTCTGGGGCCAACGTCCTGACTTTC. Protein sequence: CASSLAGTSGANVLTF.

This clonotype has more than one count but fewer than ten. This beta chain is off target for a library built for alpha chains, so its abundance means little. The chain carries TRBV9 and TRBJ1-1; 7 bases are shared with TRBD1. Germline CDR1 reads SGDLS; CDR2 reads YYNGEE. With V trimmed by 7 bases and J by 1 base, 4 bases remained unmatched. The CDR3 loop spans 13 amino acids. The DNA of the CDR3 is TGTGCCAGCTCCGGGACAGAGAACACTGAAGCTTTCTTT. It specifies CASSGTENTEAFF. Together with reference TRBV9 and TRBJ1-1, the CDR3 gives the full variable domain: DSGVTQTPKHLITATGQRVTLRCSPRSGDLSVYWYQQSLDQGLQFLIQYYNGEERAKGNILERFSAQQFPDLHSELNLSSLELGDSALYFCASSGTENTEAFFGQGTRLTVV.

This clonotype ranks as medium-sized. Since it is a stray read in a library aimed at alpha chains, this beta chain has a size that is not meaningful. The chain is built from TRBV7-9 and TRBJ2-5, with 7 bases matching TRBD1. V dropped 2 bases and J dropped 2; count of bases not matched to a gene: 2. This CDR3 has 14 amino acids. The germline V gene encodes CDR1 SEHNR and CDR2 FQNEAQ (reference sequence). Here the CDR3 DNA reads TGTGCCAGCAGCTTAATGGGACAGCAAGAGACCCAGTACTTC. This gives the protein CASSLMGQQETQYF.

This clonotype is medium-sized (0.01 to 0.1%) in the sample. Since it is a stray read in a library aimed at alpha chains, this beta chain has a size that is not meaningful. This chain uses TRBV4-1 with TRBJ2-5; 10 nucleotides line up with TRBD2. Losses at the gene ends were 4 bases for V and 5 bases for J; bases not matched to a gene: 4. Germline V gene sequence: CDR1 MGHRA, CDR2 YSYEKL. There are 14 residues in the CDR3. CDR3 bases: TGCGCCAGCAGCCCTAGCGGGGGCCGGGAGACCCAGTACTTC. It yields the protein CASSPSGGRETQYF.

There are many counts of this clonotype. Since the library was made to target alpha chains, this beta chain is a stray read and its abundance is not meaningful. The DNA of the CDR3 is TGCGCCAGCAGCTCCCAGGGACCCGGAACGGAAAAACTGTTTTTT. This translates into CASSSQGPGTEKLFF. This chain uses TRBV5-1 with TRBJ1-4, with TRBD1 as a possible D gene (5 bases). Deletions cut 3 bases from V and 8 bases from J, with 17 bases between. Germline loops: CDR1 SGHRS, CDR2 YFSETQ. This CDR3 is built from 15 residues.

This clonotype was recorded a few times. This beta chain represents an off-target read in a library built for alpha chains; its size is of limited meaning. V usage is TRBV4-3 and J usage is TRBJ2-3; 9 bases align to TRBD1. Per germline, CDR1 LGHNA and CDR2 YSLEER. This CDR3 is built from 15 residues. The trim removed 0 bases at V and 5 bases at J, leaving 3 bases unmatched. The CDR3 reads CASSQEQGARDTQYF. CDR3 nucleotides: TGCGCCAGCAGCCAAGAACAGGGGGCTCGAGATACGCAGTATTTT.

This clonotype appeared many times. The size of this beta chain means little, since it is a stray read in a library made for alpha chains. The chain has TRBV9 and TRBJ2-5, with 9 positions matching TRBD1. With V trimmed by 2 bases and J by 3 bases, 5 bases remained unmatched. This CDR3 has 15 residues. Germline CDR1 and CDR2: SGDLS and YYNGEE. As DNA, the CDR3 is TGTGCCAGCAGCGTTTCCACAGGGGGCGAAGAGACCCAGTACTTC. As protein: CASSVSTGGEETQYF.

This clonotype was observed many times. For a library built for alpha chains, this beta chain is a stray read; little rests on its size. The gene calls are TRBV27 and TRBJ2-7, with D perhaps assigned TRBD1 or TRBD2 (6 bases each). The CDR3 has 15 residues. Trimming pared 7 bases from V and 1 base from J, leaving 17 bases between. From germline, CDR1 is MNHEY and CDR2 SMNVEV (reference sequence). The CDR3, as DNA: TGTGCCAGCAACAAAGGTCGGGGGCAATCCTACGAGCAGTACTTC. Its translation is CASNKGRGQSYEQYF.

As to this clonotype: The library was designed around alpha chains, so this beta chain is a stray read whose abundance carries little weight. The chain employs TRBV28 and TRBJ2-1; 9 positions match TRBD1. Germline CDR1 and CDR2: MDHEN and SYDVKM. J was trimmed by 8 bases and V by 2 bases; bases with no gene match: 7. This CDR3 spans 15 amino acids. The CDR3 is CASSLGTGLFDEQFF. DNA of the CDR3: TGTGCCAGCAGTTTAGGGACAGGGCTGTTCGATGAGCAGTTCTTC. Based on the CDR3 plus reference TRBV28 and TRBJ2-1, the full variable domain is DVKVTQSSRYLVKRTGEKVFLECVQDMDHENMFWYRQDPGLGLRLIYFSYDVKMKEKGDIPEGYSVSREKKERFSLILESASTNQTSMYLCASSLGTGLFDEQFFGPGTRLTVL.

This clonotype was counted many times. For a library built for alpha chains, this beta chain is a stray read; little rests on its size. The chain couples TRBV7-9 to TRBJ2-5; D is perhaps TRBD2 (6 bases). The CDR3 is 15 amino acids. Trimming shortened V by 6 bases and J by 2 bases, and 16 bases separated the two germline ends. The germline gives CDR1 SEHNR, CDR2 FQNEAQ (reference sequence). CDR3 sequence: CASSSGGIAQETQYF. The CDR3 DNA sequence: TGTGCCAGCAGTTCAGGCGGGATCGCGCAAGAGACCCAGTACTTC.

This clonotype is labeled as medium-sized (0.01 to 0.1%). A library made for alpha chains picked up this beta chain off target, so its size means little. V is TRBV29-1 and J is TRBJ2-7; tentative D call: TRBD2 (6 bases). V was pared by 1 base and J by 5 bases, with 9 bases between. Germline CDR1 SQVTM, CDR2 ANQGSEA. The length of the CDR3 is 12 residues. The CDR3 coding sequence is TGCAGCGTTGAAGGACTAGGAGACGAGCAGTACTTC. Protein sequence: CSVEGLGDEQYF.

At least ten counts were recorded for this clonotype. This beta chain turned up in a library designed for alpha chains; as an off-target read, its abundance says little. This chain joins TRBV6-1 and TRBJ1-3; 7 bases are a match to TRBD1. Germline assignment: CDR1 MNHNS and CDR2 SASEGT. With 8 bases clipped from V and 0 bases from J, the junction kept 7 bases outside the gene matches. The CDR3 contains 15 residues. The CDR3 sequence is CASGIWDSSGNTIYF. The CDR3 DNA reads as TGTGCCAGCGGTATTTGGGACAGCTCTGGAAACACCATATATTTT.

By share of the sample, this clonotype is medium-sized (0.01 to 0.1%). With the library built for alpha chains, this beta chain is off target and its frequency is not meaningful. The rearrangement joins TRBV7-2 to TRBJ2-5; TRBD1 is a possible D gene (6 bases). Between the trimmed V and J ends, which lost 4 bases and 0 bases, there was a span of 12 bases. This CDR3 is built from 15 residues. The germline CDR1 and CDR2 sequences are SGHTA and FQGNSA. This chain's CDR3 is CASSSAGTNQETQYF. The CDR3 DNA reads TGTGCCAGCAGCTCCGCCGGGACAAACCAAGAGACCCAGTACTTC.

This clonotype has a count of ten or more. The size of this beta chain means little, since it is a stray read in a library made for alpha chains. This rearrangement joins TRBV4-1 to TRBJ2-5; D gene ambiguous. This CDR3 contains 16 residues. Germline V gene lookup returns CDR1 MGHRA and CDR2 YSYEKL. V was trimmed by 6 bases and J by 3 bases, leaving 20 bases between them. CDR3 nucleotides: TGCGCCAGCAGTTCCGACCGGGCAGGAATGAAAGAGACCCAGTACTTC. Translating gives CASSSDRAGMKETQYF.

Details on this clonotype: A library prepared for alpha chains yielded this beta chain as an off-target read; its size is of little meaning. The rearrangement uses TRBV20-1 and TRBJ2-1; 7 nucleotides match TRBD2. The CDR3 is made up of 13 amino acids. Germline V gene sequence: CDR1 DFQATT, CDR2 SNEGSKA (reference sequence). V was pared by 6 bases and J by 10 bases, with 12 bases of the junction left unmatched. CDR3 coding DNA: TGCAGTGCAAATTGGGACTACGAGCGAGAGCAGTTCTTC. It yields the protein CSANWDYEREQFF.

By sample fraction, this clonotype is medium-sized. Found in a library prepared for alpha chains, this beta chain is an off-target read, and its abundance has little meaning. This rearrangement joins TRBV7-6 to TRBJ2-2; the D is unclear. Trimming left V 5 bases short and J 0 bases short, with 7 bases between. Germline CDR1 reads SGHVS; CDR2 reads FNYEAQ. This CDR3 has 14 residues. The CDR3 is CASSRYANTGELFF. The CDR3 DNA reads as TGTGCCAGCAGCCGATACGCGAACACCGGGGAGCTGTTTTTT.

Ten or more counts support this clonotype. A library made for alpha chains picked up this beta chain off target, so its size means little. V gene TRBV7-2 combines with J gene TRBJ2-5; 8 bases agree with TRBD2. The trim removed 5 bases at V and 2 bases at J, leaving 10 bases unmatched. CDR3 size: 16 residues. The germline V gene encodes CDR1 SGHTA and CDR2 FQGNSA. CDR3 protein: CASSPRAGAGQETQYF. CDR3 DNA: TGTGCCAGCAGCCCGAGAGCGGGAGCAGGACAAGAGACCCAGTACTTC.

By sample share, this clonotype is medium-sized. Being off target in a library aimed at alpha chains, this beta chain has a size of little meaning. This sequence joins TRBV7-9 and TRBJ2-5; D unclear. The V end was cut by 5 bases, the J end by 4 bases, with 11 bases between. CDR1 and CDR2 from the germline V gene are SEHNR and FQNEAQ (reference sequence). This CDR3 is 13 amino acids long. The CDR3 coding sequence is TGTGCCAGCAGCCTGAATGGTCGAGAGACCCAGTACTTC. It is translated as CASSLNGRETQYF.

This clonotype is medium-sized in the sample. Since it is a stray read in a library aimed at alpha chains, this beta chain has a size that is not meaningful. The chain joins TRBV7-9 to TRBJ2-1; D remains unclear. Germline-derived CDR1 and CDR2 are SEHNR and FQNEAQ (reference sequence). V was shortened by 3 bases and J by 9 bases, with 9 bases between the two germline ends. The CDR3 length is 12 residues. The CDR3 DNA is TGTGCCAGCAGCTTGGAAATCGGTGAGCAGTTCTTC. It is translated as CASSLEIGEQFF.

This clonotype is labeled as medium-sized (0.01 to 0.1%). Since it is a stray read in a library aimed at alpha chains, this beta chain has a size that is not meaningful. The V and J genes are TRBV11-2 and TRBJ2-3, with 13 bases matching TRBD2. The CDR3 loop spans 18 amino acids. Germline V lookup: CDR1 SGHAT, CDR2 FQNNGV. V lost 6 bases to trimming and J lost 2 bases; unmatched junction nucleotides: 11. DNA of the CDR3: TGTGCCAGCAGTACGAAGGCCGGGACTAGCGGGGACACAGATACGCAGTATTTT. It encodes CASSTKAGTSGDTDTQYF.

By sample fraction, this clonotype is medium-sized. Being off target in a library aimed at alpha chains, this beta chain has a size of little meaning. The chain links TRBV20-1 to TRBJ2-7; maybe TRBD2 (6 bases). V was cut by 0 bases and J by 12 bases, with 30 bases left in between. Looked up from germline, CDR1 is DFQATT and CDR2 is SNEGSKA (reference sequence). This CDR3 is built from 17 residues. CDR3 sequence (DNA): TGCAGTGCTAGAGATCTTGGGACTGAAGCCCGGAGCGGGTCGCCGTACTTC. Translation gives CSARDLGTEARSGSPYF.

This clonotype is medium-sized. Within a library made for alpha chains, this beta chain is off target, and its count is uninformative. The rearrangement links TRBV20-1 to TRBJ1-3; the match to TRBD1 covers 7 bases. The CDR3 loop spans 16 amino acids. Germline CDR1 and CDR2: DFQATT and SNEGSKA (reference sequence). V lost 6 bases to trimming and J lost 4 bases; unmatched junction nucleotides: 15. The DNA of the CDR3 is TGCAGTGCCGGGGGACAGAACTTCCTGGGAGGAAACACCATATATTTT. Encoded protein: CSAGGQNFLGGNTIYF.

Relative to its sample, this clonotype is medium-sized. This beta chain represents an off-target read in a library built for alpha chains; its size is of limited meaning. The gene calls are TRBV2 and TRBJ2-1; the D gene is possibly TRBD2 (6 bases). The ends were cut back, 3 bases at V and 2 bases at J, with 11 bases in the middle. The CDR3 is 15 amino acids. Germline CDR1 SNHLY, CDR2 FYNNEI. The chain's CDR3 is CASSDRLGTYNEQFF. The CDR3, as DNA: TGTGCCAGCAGTGACCGACTAGGGACCTACAATGAGCAGTTCTTC.

About this clonotype: Being off target in a library aimed at alpha chains, this beta chain has a size of little meaning. This CDR3 reads CASSPGQGTYNEQFF. CDR3 in DNA: TGTGCCAGCAGCCCGGGACAGGGTACCTACAATGAGCAGTTCTTC. The V call is TRBV5-4, the J call TRBJ2-1, with TRBD1 matching 9 bases. V gave up 4 bases and J gave up 2 bases; unmatched junction bases: 4. Germline CDR1 reads SGHNT; CDR2 reads YYREEE (reference sequence). The CDR3 sequence is 15 residues long.

By share of the sample, this clonotype is medium-sized. This beta chain is an off-target read within a library intended for alpha chains, so its frequency means little. This chain connects TRBV29-1 to TRBJ2-4; TRBD2 matches at 7 bases. The CDR3 length is 12 residues. The J segment lost 5 bases and the V segment lost 8 bases, leaving 6 bases of the junction unmatched. CDR1 and CDR2 (germline): SQVTM, ANQGSEA. The CDR3 region has the DNA TGCAGCACCCGGGGGGTCGAAAACATTCAGTACTTC. Protein sequence: CSTRGVENIQYF.